The rows below give T cell receptor beta chains drawn from one sample of a study of blood T cell repertoires in COVID-19. Only in-frame clones appear in the TCRdb table, and some are missing; sequencing was by immunoSEQ multiplex PCR. The data show approximately 300,000 clones, roughly nine tenths seen once. Sequenced material: PBMCs or T cells enriched from blood (not recorded which). The receptors shown here come from a man aged 55 to 70 who had recovered from COVID-19. Each CDR3 is given with its conserved first and last residue. A D gene is named only where the DNA matches it firmly. Size tells how often a clone was seen (once, few, many) or the class of an expanded clone, and some rows leave it out.

>.|TRBV6-4|16|TRBD2|TRBJ2-7
CASSDLSSGIIGEQYF
TGTGCCAGCAGTGACTTGTCTAGCGGGATCATAGGCGAGCAGTACTTC
>.|TRBV29-1|19|TRBD2|TRBJ2-1
CSVEGPRSSGSPYDNEQFF
TGCAGCGTTGAAGGCCCGCGGAGTAGCGGGAGTCCCTACGACAATGAGCAGTTCTTC
>.|TRBV11-2|15|.|TRBJ2-2
CASSFTGKNTGELFF
TGTGCCAGCAGCTTTACAGGGAAGAACACCGGGGAGCTGTTTTTT
>.|TRBV2|16|TRBD2|TRBJ2-3
CASSVYSSGAAGTQYF
TGTGCCAGCAGTGTGTACTCTAGCGGGGCCGCAGGGACGCAGTATTTT
>once|TRBV14|16|TRBD2|TRBJ2-1
CASSQAGLALANEQFF
TGTGCCAGCAGCCAAGCGGGACTAGCTCTTGCCAATGAGCAGTTCTTC
>.|TRBV5-8|13|.|TRBJ2-5
CASTRQRQETQYF
TGTGCCAGCACCAGACAGAGACAAGAGACCCAGTACTTC
>once|TRBV14|16|.|TRBJ1-3
CASSQVVSGWRNTIYF
TGTGCCAGCAGCCAAGTTGTTTCCGGGTGGAGAAACACCATATATTTT
>.|TRBV19|15|.|TRBJ1-2
CASSIGGGLDYGYTF
TGTGCCAGTAGTATAGGAGGAGGGCTAGACTATGGCTACACCTTC
>.|TRBV30|13|.|TRBJ1-3
CAWSVLSGNTIYF
TGTGCCTGGAGTGTCCTCTCTGGAAACACCATATATTTT
>.|TRBV4-1|14|.|TRBJ1-1
CASSQARGDTEAFF
TGCGCCAGCAGCCAAGCCCGGGGGGATACTGAAGCTTTCTTT